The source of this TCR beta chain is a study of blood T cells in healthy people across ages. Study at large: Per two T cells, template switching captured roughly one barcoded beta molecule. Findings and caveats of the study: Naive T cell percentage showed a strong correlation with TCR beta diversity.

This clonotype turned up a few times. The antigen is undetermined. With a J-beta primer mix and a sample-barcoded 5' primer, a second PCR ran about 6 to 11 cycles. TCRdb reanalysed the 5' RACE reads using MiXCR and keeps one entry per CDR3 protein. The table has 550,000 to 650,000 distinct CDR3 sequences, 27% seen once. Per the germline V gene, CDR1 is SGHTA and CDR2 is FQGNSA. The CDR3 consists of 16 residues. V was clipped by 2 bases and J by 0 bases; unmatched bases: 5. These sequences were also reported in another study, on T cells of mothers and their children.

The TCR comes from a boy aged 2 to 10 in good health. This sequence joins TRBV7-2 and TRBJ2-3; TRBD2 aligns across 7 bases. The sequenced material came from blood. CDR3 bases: TGTGCCAGCAGCTTAATACTAGCGACTAGCACAGATACGCAGTATTTT. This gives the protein CASSLILATSTDTQYF.